The entry below gives a single T cell receptor beta chain sequence along with its context. Its antigen is undetermined. This sample stems from a study of OX40 agonist ivuxolimab in advanced cancers. Background on the study: The dose-escalation cohort was around 83% male, with a mean age of 60 years, ranging roughly 23 to 79. Study results and caveats: Partial responders dosed at 0.1-3.0 mg/kg displayed clonal expansion ranking among the lowest.

Trimming removed 6 bases from V and 4 bases from J, with 13 bases in between. The CDR3 totals 13 residues. Germline values: CDR1 MDHEN, CDR2 SYDVKM. Profiling relied on immunoSEQ multiplex PCR, and the TCRdb table lists in-frame clones only, not all of them. The sample has around 100,000 clones; about 91% are singletons. The TCR sequence derives from an adult with an advanced solid tumor such as melanoma, head and neck, liver or kidney cancer. The chain links TRBV28 to TRBJ2-7; tentatively, D is TRBD1 (6 bases). Sequencing used CD4+ or CD8+ T cells sorted from blood, obtained in a trial of the OX40 agonist ivuxolimab. The CDR3 is CASRGGQVYEQYF. In DNA form, the CDR3 reads TGTGCCAGCAGAGGGGGTCAGGTGTACGAGCAGTACTTC. Variable domain in full (rest from reference TRBV28 and TRBJ2-7): DVKVTQSSRYLVKRTGEKVFLECVQDMDHENMFWYRQDPGLGLRLIYFSYDVKMKEKGDIPEGYSVSREKKERFSLILESASTNQTSMYLCASRGGQVYEQYFGPGTRLTVT.